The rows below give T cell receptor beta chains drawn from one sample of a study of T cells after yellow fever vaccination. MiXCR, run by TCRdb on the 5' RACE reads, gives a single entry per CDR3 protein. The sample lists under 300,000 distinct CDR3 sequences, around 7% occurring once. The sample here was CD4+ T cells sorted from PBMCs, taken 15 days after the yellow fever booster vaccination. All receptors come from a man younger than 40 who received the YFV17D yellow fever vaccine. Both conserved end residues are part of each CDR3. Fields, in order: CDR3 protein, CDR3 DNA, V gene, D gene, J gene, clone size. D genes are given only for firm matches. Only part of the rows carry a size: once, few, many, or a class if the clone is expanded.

CASSPGQRENQETQYF,TGTGCCAGCAGCCCCGGCCAGCGGGAGAACCAAGAGACCCAGTACTTC,TRBV5-4,TRBD2,TRBJ2-5,NA
CASSSVAGGGNEQFF,TGTGCTAGCAGCTCCGTAGCGGGAGGGGGCAATGAGCAGTTCTTC,TRBV7-7,TRBD2,TRBJ2-1,many
CSVERRGGYNEQFF,TGCAGCGTTGAGAGGCGGGGGGGCTACAATGAGCAGTTCTTC,TRBV29-1,TRBD2,TRBJ2-1,few
CASSPRTGSYNSPLHF,TGTGCCAGCAGCCCCCGGACAGGCTCCTATAATTCACCCCTCCACTTT,TRBV7-9,TRBD1,TRBJ1-6,NA
CASSDQSGTEAFF,TGTGCCAGCAGTGATCAAAGCGGCACTGAAGCTTTCTTT,TRBV2,NA,TRBJ1-1,few
CASSLAGQNTEAFF,TGTGCCAGCAGCTTGGCAGGACAGAACACTGAAGCTTTCTTT,TRBV5-4,NA,TRBJ1-1,many
CSAPGVAILINEQFF,TGCAGTGCCCCGGGGGTGGCTATTTTAATCAATGAGCAGTTCTTC,TRBV20-1,NA,TRBJ2-1,few
CASRIAERGDTQYF,TGTGCCAGTAGAATTGCCGAGAGAGGGGATACGCAGTATTTT,TRBV19,NA,TRBJ2-3,few
CASMWDRGGELFF,TGCGCCAGCATGTGGGATAGAGGAGGGGAGCTGTTTTTT,TRBV5-1,NA,TRBJ2-2,many
CATSLRLLAGATYNEQFF,TGTGCCACCAGCCTCAGGTTACTAGCGGGAGCGACCTACAATGAGCAGTTCTTC,TRBV15,TRBD2,TRBJ2-1,few
CASSPGTRDTGELFF,TGTGCCAGCAGCCCCGGGACAAGGGACACCGGGGAGCTGTTTTTT,TRBV5-4,NA,TRBJ2-2,few
CASSQDGTSGYEQYF,TGCGCCAGCAGCCAAGACGGGACTAGCGGCTACGAGCAGTACTTC,TRBV4-3,TRBD2,TRBJ2-7,few
CASSIMGITGELFF,TGTGCCAGTAGTATCATGGGTATCACCGGGGAGCTGTTTTTT,TRBV19,NA,TRBJ2-2,many
CASSPPGVAKNIQYF,TGTGCCAGCAGCCCGCCCGGTGTAGCCAAAAACATTCAGTACTTC,TRBV4-2,NA,TRBJ2-4,few
CSARPGAGELFF,TGCAGTGCGAGGCCGGGAGCCGGGGAGCTGTTTTTT,TRBV20-1,NA,TRBJ2-2,few
CASSQDLREWGYEQYF,TGCGCCAGCAGCCAAGATCTCCGGGAGTGGGGCTACGAGCAGTACTTC,TRBV4-3,NA,TRBJ2-7,NA
CASSHNGESYNEQFF,TGTGCCAGCAGTCATAATGGGGAATCCTACAATGAGCAGTTCTTC,TRBV11-2,NA,TRBJ2-1,many
CASRGMLSYNEQFF,TGCGCCAGCAGAGGGATGTTATCCTACAATGAGCAGTTCTTC,TRBV5-1,NA,TRBJ2-1,many
CASSLWGERAYEQYF,TGTGCCAGCAGTTTATGGGGGGAAAGAGCCTACGAGCAGTACTTC,TRBV27,NA,TRBJ2-7,NA
CCAGDRFRFTEAFF,TGCTGTGCTGGGGATAGGTTTAGGTTCACTGAAGCTTTCTTT,TRBV20-1,NA,TRBJ1-1,NA
CASSATNRPGLYF,TGTGCCAGCAGTGCGACAAACAGACCCGGCCTGTACTTC,TRBV6-1,NA,TRBJ2-7,NA
CASSQGQGASLHF,TGCGCCAGCAGCCAGGGACAGGGGGCCTCCCTCCACTTT,TRBV4-3,TRBD1,TRBJ1-6,NA
CASSLALGDRNNSPLHF,TGTGCCAGCAGCTTAGCGCTCGGGGACAGGAATAATTCACCCCTCCACTTT,TRBV7-6,TRBD1,TRBJ1-6,few
CASSQGRRTEAFF,TGTGCCAGCAGCCAAGGGCGTAGGACTGAAGCTTTCTTT,TRBV3-1,NA,TRBJ1-1,few
CASSGSSGRAHEQYF,TGTGCCAGCAGCGGTAGTAGCGGGAGGGCCCACGAGCAGTACTTC,TRBV7-9,TRBD2,TRBJ2-7,few